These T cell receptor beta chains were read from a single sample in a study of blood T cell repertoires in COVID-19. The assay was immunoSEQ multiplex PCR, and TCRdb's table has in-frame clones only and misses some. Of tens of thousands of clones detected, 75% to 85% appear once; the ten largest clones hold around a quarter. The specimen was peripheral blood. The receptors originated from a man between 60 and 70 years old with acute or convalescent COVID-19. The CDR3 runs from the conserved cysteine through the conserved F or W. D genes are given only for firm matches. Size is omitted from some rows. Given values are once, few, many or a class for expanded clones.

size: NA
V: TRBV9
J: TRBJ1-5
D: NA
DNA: TGTGCCAGCAGCGTAGGTGTAGGCGTCGGGGTTCAGCCCCAGCATTTT
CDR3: CASSVGVGVGVQPQHF

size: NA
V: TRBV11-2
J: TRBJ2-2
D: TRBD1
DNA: TGTGCCAGCAGCACACGGGACAGACGATTTAACACCGGGGAGCTGTTTTTT
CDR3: CASSTRDRRFNTGELFF

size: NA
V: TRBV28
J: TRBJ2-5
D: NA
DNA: TGTGCCAGCAGTTGGGATTCGGGACTTCCCCAAGAGACCCAGTACTTC
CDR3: CASSWDSGLPQETQYF

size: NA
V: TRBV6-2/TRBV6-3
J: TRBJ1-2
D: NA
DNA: TGTGCCAGCAGTTACTCTACCAGTCCCTATGGCTACACCTTC
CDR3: CASSYSTSPYGYTF

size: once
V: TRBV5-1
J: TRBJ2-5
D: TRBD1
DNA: TGCGCCAGCAGCTTGGTTAGGACAGGGGATAGGGAGACCCAGTACTTC
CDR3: CASSLVRTGDRETQYF

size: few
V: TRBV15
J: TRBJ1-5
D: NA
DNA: TGTGCCACCAGGTCCGGGACAAATAGCAATCAGCCCCAGCATTTT
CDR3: CATRSGTNSNQPQHF

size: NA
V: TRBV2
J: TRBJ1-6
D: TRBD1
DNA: TGTGCCAGCAGTGGGGGGACAGGGCAGAATTCACCCCTCCACTTT
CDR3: CASSGGTGQNSPLHF

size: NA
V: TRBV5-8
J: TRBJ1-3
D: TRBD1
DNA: TGTGCCAGCAGCTTGGTACCAGGGGGCTCTGGAAACACCATATATTTT
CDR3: CASSLVPGGSGNTIYF

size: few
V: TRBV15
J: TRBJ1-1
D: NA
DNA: TGTGCCACCAGCAGAGACGGTCAAACGTCGGGAGCTTTCTTT
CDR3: CATSRDGQTSGAFF

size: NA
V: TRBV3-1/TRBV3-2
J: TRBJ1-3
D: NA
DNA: TGTGCCAGCAGCCCTTCAACAGGGTCGAACACCATATATTTT
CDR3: CASSPSTGSNTIYF

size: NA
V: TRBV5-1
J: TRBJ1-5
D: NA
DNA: TGCGCCAGCAGCTTGGCCGCGGGTCCCAGTCAGCCCCAGCATTTT
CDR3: CASSLAAGPSQPQHF

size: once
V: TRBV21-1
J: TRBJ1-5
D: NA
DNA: TGTGCCAGCTATGGGTATGATAGCTGGGGCAATCAGCCCCAGCATTTT
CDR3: CASYGYDSWGNQPQHF

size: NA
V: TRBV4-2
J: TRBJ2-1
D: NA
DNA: TGTGCCAGCAGCCAAGTGGCCTCCGTAGACTCAGTCTACAATGAGCAGTTCTTC
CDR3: CASSQVASVDSVYNEQFF

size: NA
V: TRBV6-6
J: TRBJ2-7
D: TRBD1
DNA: TGTGCCAGCACGGAAAAACCGGGACAGGGTACCCACGAGCAGTACTTC
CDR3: CASTEKPGQGTHEQYF

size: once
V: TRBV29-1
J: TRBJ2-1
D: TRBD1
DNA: TGCAGCGCAGAGGGACAGAATGAGCAGTTCTTC
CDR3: CSAEGQNEQFF

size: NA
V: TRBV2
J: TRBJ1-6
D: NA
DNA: TGTGCCAGCAGTTCCCGGGGGGGCGACAATTCACCCCTCCACTTT
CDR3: CASSSRGGDNSPLHF

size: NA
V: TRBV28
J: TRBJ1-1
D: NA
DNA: TGTGCCAGCCGATTCGCACACCTGAACACTGAAGCTTTCTTT
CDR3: CASRFAHLNTEAFF

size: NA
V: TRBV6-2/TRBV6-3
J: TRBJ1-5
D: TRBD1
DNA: TGTGCCAGCAGTGGGGGGACAGGGGGCCGTCTTCAGCCCCAGCATTTT
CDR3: CASSGGTGGRLQPQHF

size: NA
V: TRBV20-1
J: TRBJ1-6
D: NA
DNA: TGCAGTGCTAGTGCCGAGAGACTTAATAATTCACCCCTCCACTTT
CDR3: CSASAERLNNSPLHF

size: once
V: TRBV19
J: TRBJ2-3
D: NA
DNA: TGTGCCAGTAGTGGAGGTACGCAGTATTTT
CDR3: CASSGGTQYF